Listed below are T cell receptor beta chains from one sample, sequenced in a study of T-cell reconstitution after alpha-beta-depleted transplantation in children. TCRdb reprocessed the PCR reads with MiXCR, giving one entry per CDR3 protein. The sample holds a few hundred thousand distinct CDR3 sequences, approximately 30% seen once. Sample: PBMCs, taken before TCRalphabeta/CD19-depleted stem cell transplant. The receptors derive from a boy under two years old with Wiskott-Aldrich syndrome, due to receive a stem cell transplant. Both conserved end residues are part of each CDR3.

j_call v_call cdr3_aa
TRBJ2-3 TRBV10-3 CAIQQASTDTQYF
TRBJ2-2 TRBV20-1 CSARAGLTTGELFF
TRBJ2-5 TRBV28 CASSFNLAGGPGQETQYF
TRBJ2-3 TRBV30 CAWSAVANTQYF
TRBJ2-3 TRBV28 CASSFIAGPEPDTQYF
TRBJ1-1 TRBV5-1 CASSRDINTEAFF
TRBJ2-5 TRBV20-1 CSAPSWPSETQYF
TRBJ1-1 TRBV19 CASSTKFRVMNTEAFF
TRBJ2-3 TRBV28 CASSWRDWFGRGTDTQYF
TRBJ2-3 TRBV10-3 CAISLTGGWTDTQYF
TRBJ2-2 TRBV27 CASSFLGLGAGELFF
TRBJ2-7 TRBV5-1 CASSGAVGGSYEQYF
TRBJ2-3 TRBV29-1 CSVGGLAGGRRTDTQYF
TRBJ2-7 TRBV20-1 CSAQRSGTTTYEQYF
TRBJ2-1 TRBV7-6 CASSFGLSNNEQFF
TRBJ2-1 TRBV20-1 CSARDGGRAYNEQFF
TRBJ1-2 TRBV18 CASSPTGPRTNYGYTF
TRBJ2-3 TRBV12-3/TRBV12-4 CASSLVASGRDTQYF
TRBJ1-3 TRBV21-1 CASSKGVKYGNTIYF
TRBJ1-4 TRBV5-1 CASRGTSDNEKLFF
TRBJ2-2 TRBV5-1 CASSSGSSKTGELFF
TRBJ2-1 TRBV10-3 CAVKREMGNEQFF
TRBJ2-1 TRBV7-9 CASSLELASYNEQFF